The clone carrying this T cell receptor beta chain has more than one count but fewer than ten. As yet, its antigen is unknown. This entry comes from a study of response to subunit inactivated influenza vaccine. MiXCR was run by TCRdb on the RT-PCR reads, yielding one entry per CDR3 protein. Among 610,000 or so distinct CDR3 sequences listed, 14% were seen once. The V and J ends lost 6 bases and 4 bases, in that order; junction bases with no gene match: 11. This CDR3 region has 16 residues. Germline assignment: CDR1 LGHDT and CDR2 YNNKEL (reference sequence). Study observations and caveats: Authors suggested each seasonal influenza vaccination recruits few new T cells.

Sequenced material: PBMCs from blood, taken 11 to 12 days after vaccination. The clonotype comes from a man between 45 and 60 years old who received an inactivated influenza vaccine. This rearrangement joins TRBV3-1 to TRBJ2-3, with 9 bases fitting TRBD2. CDR3 sequence reads: CASSLLLAGDADTQYF. The CDR3 DNA is TGTGCCAGCAGTCTTCTTTTAGCGGGAGATGCAGATACGCAGTATTTT.